This TCR beta chain stems from a study of OX40 agonist ivuxolimab in advanced cancers. For context, the study as a whole: Ivuxolimab was a fully human IgG2 agonistic monoclonal antibody targeting the costimulatory receptor OX40 (CD134). Intravenous ivuxolimab was administered to patients every 2 weeks at six dose levels: 0.01, 0.1, 0.3, 1.5, 3 and 10 mg/kg. Of the roughly 51 dose-escalation patients, hepatocellular carcinoma was present in about 20, melanoma in some 15, renal cell carcinoma in 9 and head and neck cancer in 9. A male proportion of nearly 85% and a mean age of approximately 61 years, ranging from 23 to 79, were recorded for the dose-escalation cohort. Patients were allowed to have had prior anti-PD-1, anti-PD-L1 or anti-CTLA-4 therapy, and approximately 43% of the dose-escalation patients had previously received checkpoint inhibitors. Three dose-escalation patients achieved partial responses, one with hepatocellular carcinoma and two with cutaneous melanoma. The purpose of peripheral TCRbeta sequencing was to test whether ivuxolimab changed TCR sequence diversity and led to clonal T-cell expansion. The paper covers the monotherapy dose-escalation part of the phase I ivuxolimab trial, which included N ≈ 52 patients.

Overall study outcomes, separate from this receptor: At doses of 0.1 to 3.0 mg/kg, clonal expansion of both CD4+ and CD8+ blood T cells was observed from baseline to week 6. Which antigens the clonally expanded peripheral T cells were specific for was not determined. Low levels of normalized T-cell clonal expansion were also seen in some patients who did not respond. Partial responders in the 0.1-3.0 mg/kg groups had among the lowest normalized peripheral clonal expansion, especially among CD8+ T cells. On average, CD8+ T cells showed more expanded clones than CD4+ T cells after ivuxolimab.

The CDR3, from cysteine to phenylalanine, totals 13 residues. Only the CDR3 part of the read is kept: 39 bases, read in frame from the first base. The germline V gene sets CDR1 to SGHTS and CDR2 to YDEGEE. V is clipped by 1 base and J by 7 bases, and the sequence between their germline boundaries is 12 bases long. This clone was counted once. Its recognized antigen is unknown. Base quality data are lacking; no much larger clone is found one base away. The trial excluded patients who had a history of autoimmune disease or were on systemic immunosuppression. Peripheral blood for TCR sequencing was collected from all dose cohorts at baseline, on cycle 4 day 1, and on cycle 7 day 1. The samples were drawn from a first-in-human, open-label, multicenter phase I dose-escalation trial of ivuxolimab. Adults with locally advanced or metastatic melanoma, renal cell carcinoma, hepatocellular carcinoma or head and neck squamous cell carcinoma were enrolled in the trial. Before TCR sequencing, CD4+ T cells and CD8+ T cells from peripheral blood were sorted into separate populations.

To sequence the TCRbeta CDR3 region, genomic DNA was isolated from the sorted cells. The immunoSEQ Assay was used for sequencing of TCRbeta CDR3 regions. This is the immuneACCESS table as TCRdb keeps it, with only in-frame sequences that have V and J called. A part of the clones is gone; compared with another copy, unresolved V genes explain less than half, and the rest is unexplained. The sample table holds around 80,000 clones, of which roughly 92% were seen once. The ten largest clones represent around 0.7% of the sample. The origin of this receptor is an adult with an advanced solid tumor such as melanoma, head and neck, liver or kidney cancer. The sequence joins TRBV5-8 to TRBJ2-7, and TRBD2 may be the D gene, going by 5 matching bases. The sample here was CD4+ or CD8+ T cells sorted from blood, taken in a trial of the OX40 agonist ivuxolimab. The DNA sequence is TGTGCCAGCAGCTTGTGGAGGACTGAGGAGCAGTACTTC. Its product reads: CASSLWRTEEQYF.